This T cell receptor (beta chain) was obtained from a study of Graves' ophthalmopathy and Graves' hyperthyroidism (dated by TCRdb to the late 2010s). Context from the whole study: A patient counted as having stable hyperthyroidism if there was no progression to ophthalmopathy within 18 months of follow-up. In total, 120 to 150 blood samples were TCR-sequenced: some 43 ophthalmopathy, some 75 hyperthyroidism and some 17 hyperthyroidism-to-ophthalmopathy patients. To explore V-J signatures that separate ophthalmopathy from hyperthyroidism, a discovery set of 100 patients was enrolled, consisting of 43 with ophthalmopathy and roughly 57 with stable hyperthyroidism. In more than 5 hyperthyroidism patients, the T-cell repertoire of thyroid tissue was compared with the T-cell repertoire of blood. An independent validation cohort was composed of 18 hyperthyroidism patients and 15 to 17 patients who later progressed from hyperthyroidism to ophthalmopathy. Following sampling, methimazole starting at 30 mg daily was administered to hyperthyroidism patients, and high-dose intravenous methylprednisolone was administered to ophthalmopathy patients. The study used TCR beta repertoire signatures to distinguish Graves' ophthalmopathy from Graves' hyperthyroidism and to predict progression to ophthalmopathy.

For repertoire sequencing, TCR beta CDR3 regions were amplified from RNA transcripts. The first round of RT-PCR was done with HTBI primers and the Qiagen OneStep RT-PCR kit, and was followed by a second round of multiplex PCR, then size selection and purification. The libraries underwent paired-end sequencing with 100 bp reads on an Illumina HiSeq2000. In the authors' own workflow: SOAPnuke was used to process the reads, throwing out any read that had adapters, had uncalled bases, had a mean Phred below 15, or lacked an exact constant-primer or identifier match. COPE v1.2.5 was used to merge the high-quality paired reads. Unique nucleotide sequences were defined as clonotypes and aligned to IMGT TRB V, D and J references using MiTCR v1.1. Analysis was restricted to V-J combinations with a frequency above 0.0001, which covered 98% to 99.2% of repertoires. For each V-J combination, a TCR clonal expansion and chaos score was defined as the ratio of F50 clonal expansion to chaos observed in the TCRdist matrix. Welch's t-statistics and random forest were used to narrow the features down to about twelve V-J combinations, which were then fed into a naive Bayes classifier. Thyroid-blood repertoire similarity was quantified with the Morisita-Horn index. TCRdb applied fastp at Q25 and MiXCR to the public reads, then kept only in-frame beta chains. All rows with the same CDR3 protein become a single entry with the most common DNA and genes. TCRdb, not the original authors, processed these V and J calls. This sample holds about 600,000 distinct CDR3 sequences; 35% to 40% were observed only once. The top ten clonotypes cover around 4% of the sample.

The hyperthyroidism patients were 18 to 65 years old and newly diagnosed, with a disease duration of less than 2 months. Patients were excluded if they had other autoimmune diseases, uncontrolled infections, pregnancy or lactation. Clinical symptoms, serum thyroxine, TRAb, thyroid ultrasound and orbital computed tomography were used for diagnosis. Total RNA was extracted using Trizol reagent, and RNA quality was checked on an Agilent 2100 Bioanalyzer. According to the germline V gene, CDR1 reads MNHNS and CDR2 reads SASEGT. V is pared back by 7 bases and J by 0 bases, with 21 bases lying between the germline termini. The CDR3 spans 17 residues, from the cysteine through the phenylalanine. Only the CDR3 DNA stays, 51 bases, in frame from base 1. Summary of the overall study and its limitations: No statistical method was used to predetermine the sample size, and group allocation was not hidden from the investigators. Most expanded thyroid clonotypes with a frequency above 0.001 also appeared in blood, which suggests that blood repertoires may reflect the immune response in the thyroid. In validation, the model predicted ophthalmopathy progression with over 60% sensitivity and less than 80% specificity; fewer than 15 predicted patients were CT-confirmed with GO in a median of roughly 6.8 months. Ophthalmopathy was separated from stable hyperthyroidism by the 13-signature model with roughly 88% sensitivity and about 81% specificity in cross-validation and with 80%/75% in the test set.

This clonotype was picked up many times. Its antigen is still unknown. No much larger clone is present one base from it, and per-base qualities are unavailable. Source material: peripheral blood or thyroid tissue (not recorded which). The V and J genes are TRBV6-1 and TRBJ1-2, with TRBD1 perhaps the D gene, on 5 matching bases. This clonotype was obtained from an adult man with Graves' hyperthyroidism. The DNA sequence follows: TGTGCCAGCAACAGTGGGGGTCTAATTTTAACTAACTATGGCTACACCTTC. Translated, this is CASNSGGLILTNYGYTF.